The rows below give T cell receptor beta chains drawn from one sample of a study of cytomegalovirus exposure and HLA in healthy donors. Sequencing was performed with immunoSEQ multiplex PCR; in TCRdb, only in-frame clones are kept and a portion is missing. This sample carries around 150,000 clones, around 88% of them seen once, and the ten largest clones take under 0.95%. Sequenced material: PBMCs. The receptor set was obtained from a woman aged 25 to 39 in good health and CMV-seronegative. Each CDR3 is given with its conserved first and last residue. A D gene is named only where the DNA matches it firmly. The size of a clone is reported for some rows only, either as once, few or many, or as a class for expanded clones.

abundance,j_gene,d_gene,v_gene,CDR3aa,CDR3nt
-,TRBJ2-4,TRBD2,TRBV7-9,CASSLFGLAGVNIQYF,TGTGCCAGCAGCCTCTTTGGGCTAGCGGGGGTGAACATTCAGTACTTC
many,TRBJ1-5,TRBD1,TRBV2,CASSGTGYRPQHF,TGTGCCAGCAGTGGGACAGGATACAGGCCCCAGCATTTT
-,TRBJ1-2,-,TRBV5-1,CASSPADRSYGYTF,TGCGCCAGCAGCCCCGCGGACAGATCCTATGGCTACACCTTC
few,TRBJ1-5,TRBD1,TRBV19,CASSTARPGGWQPQHF,TGTGCCAGTAGTACCGCTCGCCCAGGGGGCTGGCAGCCCCAGCATTTT
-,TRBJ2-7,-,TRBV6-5,CASSILGSYEQYF,TGTGCCAGCAGTATACTAGGTTCCTACGAGCAGTACTTC
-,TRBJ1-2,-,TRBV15,CATSEGTGRRTTNYGYTF,TGTGCCACCAGCGAGGGTACAGGGAGAAGGACCACTAACTATGGCTACACCTTC
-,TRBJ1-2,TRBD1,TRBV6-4,CASRGQGTNYGYTF,TGTGCCAGCAGGGGACAGGGGACCAACTATGGCTACACCTTC
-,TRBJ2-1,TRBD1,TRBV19,CASSITGGLIDEQFF,TGTGCCAGTAGTATTACAGGGGGCCTGATCGATGAGCAGTTCTTC
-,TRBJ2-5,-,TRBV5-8,CASSLDSGPGTQYF,TGTGCCAGCAGCTTGGATAGCGGTCCTGGGACCCAGTACTTC
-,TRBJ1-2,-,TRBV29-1,CSASRGQGFNYGYTF,TGCAGCGCATCAAGAGGGCAGGGGTTTAACTATGGCTACACCTTC
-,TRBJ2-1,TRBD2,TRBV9,CASSVGSGSGRAAYNEQFF,TGTGCCAGCAGCGTAGGGTCAGGGAGCGGGAGGGCCGCGTACAATGAGCAGTTCTTC
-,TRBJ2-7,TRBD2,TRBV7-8,CASSLVPGLTSGFYEQYF,TGTGCCAGCAGCTTAGTGCCAGGATTGACTAGCGGTTTCTACGAGCAGTACTTC
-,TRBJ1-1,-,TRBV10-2,CASSGTAGDTEAFF,TGCGCCAGCAGTGGGACGGCGGGGGACACTGAAGCTTTCTTT
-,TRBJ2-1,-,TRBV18,CASSPREVGGMLPYNEQFF,TGTGCCAGCTCACCACGAGAGGTAGGAGGGATGTTGCCCTACAATGAGCAGTTCTTC
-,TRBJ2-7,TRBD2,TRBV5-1,CASSLTSGGSYEQYF,TGCGCCAGCAGCCTTACTAGCGGGGGCTCCTACGAGCAGTACTTC
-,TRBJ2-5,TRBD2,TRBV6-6,CASSYRRRGGPETQYF,TGTGCCAGCAGTTACCGGAGGCGGGGGGGCCCCGAGACCCAGTACTTC
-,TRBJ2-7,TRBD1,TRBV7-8,CASSLEDRGAYEQYF,TGTGCCAGCAGCTTAGAAGACAGGGGGGCCTACGAGCAGTACTTC
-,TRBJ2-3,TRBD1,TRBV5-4,CASSLTGVRDTQYF,TGTGCCAGCAGCTTGACAGGGGTCCGGGATACGCAGTATTTT
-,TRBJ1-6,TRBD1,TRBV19,CASSVDRGRAHSPLHF,TGTGCCAGTAGTGTAGACAGGGGACGTGCGCATTCACCCCTCCACTTT
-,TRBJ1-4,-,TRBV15,CATSGGLTNEKLFF,TGTGCCACCAGCGGGGGACTAACTAATGAAAAACTGTTTTTT
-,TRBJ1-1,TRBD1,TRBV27,CASRTGTTTEAFF,TGTGCCAGCCGGACAGGGACGACCACTGAAGCTTTCTTT
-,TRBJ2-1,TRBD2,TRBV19,CASSMPGLAGLNEQFF,TGTGCCAGTAGTATGCCGGGACTAGCGGGACTGAATGAGCAGTTCTTC
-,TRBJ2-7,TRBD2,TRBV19,CASSRGTSGGVSYEQYF,TGTGCCAGTAGTAGAGGGACTAGCGGGGGCGTCTCCTACGAGCAGTACTTC
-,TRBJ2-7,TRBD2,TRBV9,CASSVRGGLSEQYF,TGTGCCAGCAGCGTCCGCGGGGGACTAAGCGAGCAGTACTTC
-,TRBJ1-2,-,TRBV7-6,CASSAYGAGYTF,TGTGCCAGCAGTGCTTATGGGGCTGGCTACACCTTC
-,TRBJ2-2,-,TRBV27,CASSPFKAGGTGELFF,TGTGCCAGCAGTCCCTTCAAGGCAGGAGGCACCGGGGAGCTGTTTTTT
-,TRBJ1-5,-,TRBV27,CASSLSRDQPQHF,TGTGCCAGCAGTTTATCGCGGGATCAGCCCCAGCATTTT
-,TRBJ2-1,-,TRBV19,CASSIIRGSRDEQFF,TGTGCCAGTAGTATCATACGGGGGTCGCGGGATGAGCAGTTCTTC
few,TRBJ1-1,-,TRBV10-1,CASSESTGVRRQRAFF,TGCGCCAGCAGTGAGTCGACTGGAGTTCGTCGGCAGAGAGCTTTCTTT
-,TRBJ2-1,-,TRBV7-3,CASSLMRANEQFF,TGTGCCAGCAGCTTAATGAGGGCCAATGAGCAGTTCTTC
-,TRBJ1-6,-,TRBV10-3,CAISVAGAGSPLHF,TGTGCCATCAGCGTTGCAGGCGCAGGTTCACCCCTCCACTTT
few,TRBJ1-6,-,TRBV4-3,CASSQERDIYNSPLHF,TGCGCCAGCAGCCAAGAACGAGACATCTATAATTCACCCCTCCACTTT
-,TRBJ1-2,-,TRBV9,CASSVAAGANYGYTF,TGTGCCAGCAGCGTAGCTGCCGGAGCTAACTATGGCTACACCTTC
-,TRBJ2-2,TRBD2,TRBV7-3,CASGGRASTGELFF,TGTGCCAGCGGCGGGAGGGCGAGCACCGGGGAGCTGTTTTTT
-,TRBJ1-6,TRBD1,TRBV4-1,CASSLPAGTGNSPLHF,TGCGCCAGCAGCCTCCCGGCTGGGACAGGGAACTCACCCCTCCACTTT
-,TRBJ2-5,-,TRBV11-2,CASSVDSSYQETQYF,TGTGCCAGCAGCGTGGACTCCAGCTACCAAGAGACCCAGTACTTC
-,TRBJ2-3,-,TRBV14,CASSPLGIADNTQYF,TGTGCCAGCAGCCCGCTCGGGATAGCAGACAATACGCAGTATTTT
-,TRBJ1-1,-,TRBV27,CASSPIIGETEAFF,TGTGCCAGCAGTCCCATCATTGGAGAGACTGAAGCTTTCTTT
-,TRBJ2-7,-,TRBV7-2,CASSTPSEQYF,TGTGCCAGCAGCACACCAAGCGAGCAGTACTTC
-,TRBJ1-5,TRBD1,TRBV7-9,CASSAALRGPTHF,TGTGCCAGCAGCGCCGCCCTCAGGGGGCCTACCCATTTT
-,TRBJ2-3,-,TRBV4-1,CASSQASASTDTQYF,TGCGCCAGCAGCCAAGCTAGCGCTAGCACAGATACGCAGTATTTT
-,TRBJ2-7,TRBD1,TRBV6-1,CASSAGGAAYEQYF,TGTGCCAGCAGTGCAGGGGGCGCAGCGTACGAGCAGTACTTC
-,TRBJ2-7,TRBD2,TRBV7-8,CASSLWLAVDEQYF,TGTGCCAGCAGCTTATGGCTAGCGGTGGACGAGCAGTACTTC
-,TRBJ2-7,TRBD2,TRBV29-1,CSVSDGLAGALSYF,TGCAGCGTATCCGACGGACTAGCGGGAGCTCTCTCGTACTTC
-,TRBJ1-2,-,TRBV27,CASSSYSLTNYGYTF,TGTGCCAGCAGTTCATACAGCTTGACTAACTATGGCTACACCTTC
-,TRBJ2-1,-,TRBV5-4,CASNSASNSYNEQFF,TGTGCCAGCAACTCGGCTAGCAACTCCTACAATGAGCAGTTCTTC
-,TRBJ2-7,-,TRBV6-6,CASSYRASAAYEQYF,TGTGCCAGCAGTTATCGGGCTAGCGCCGCCTACGAGCAGTACTTC